This TCR beta chain was sequenced in a study of regulatory T cells in long-lasting Graves disease (dated by TCRdb to the early 2020s). Some background on the complete study: To count as having persistent Graves' disease, a patient had to have received antithyroid drug treatment for over 5 years with TSH receptor autoantibodies remaining persistently positive. This study used TCR sequencing and RNA sequencing of peripheral blood to compare persistent Graves' disease patients against newly diagnosed Graves' disease patients. The study was registered as a clinical trial and conducted in China. A total of about 33 samples underwent TCR sequencing, from 13 patients with persistent Graves' disease and roughly 20 patients with newly diagnosed Graves' disease. On average, persistent Graves' disease patients in the clinical cohort had been on antithyroid drugs for about 10.3 years. Broader findings and caveats from the paper: Only the TCR beta chain was sequenced and analyzed. The small sample size was acknowledged by the authors as a limitation that may reduce accuracy. Compared with newly diagnosed patients, persistent Graves' disease patients had lower TCR Shannon entropy and fewer highly expanded clones, which suggests clonal expansion. Persistent patients shared more public clonotypes among themselves (2,741) than newly diagnosed patients did (over 900). The study examined only peripheral blood because the primary lesion, thyroid tissue, could not be accessed. TRBV28, TRBJ1-2 and TRBJ2-5 were preferentially used in persistent disease, while TRBV20-1 and TRBJ2-1 were favored in newly diagnosed disease.

Remarks on this clonotype: Its antigen specificity is not known. Nothing much larger sits one base from this clone, and base qualities are not available.

What this sample's time point label stands for: persistent/refractory GD, antithyroid drugs over 5 years with positive TRAb. For both TCR sequencing and RNA sequencing, RNA was extracted from PBMCs using TRIzol. The diagnosis of Graves' disease followed American Thyroid Association guidelines. The patients came from an endocrinology department in Xi'an, China. Each patient gave around 9.2 milliliters of peripheral blood, collected in an EDTA anticoagulant tube. Ficoll Paque Plus density gradient separation was used to isolate PBMCs, and no additional T cell sorting was done. RNA quality was checked with an Agilent 2100 Bioanalyzer and agarose gel, and concentration with a NanoDrop 2000. Via the germline V gene, CDR1 is MNHEY and CDR2 SVGEGT. Including cysteine and phenylalanine, the CDR3 has 13 amino acids. The kept DNA is CDR3 alone, 39 bases in frame from the first base. V sheds 7 bases and J sheds 5 bases, leaving 11 bases between their ends.

Receptors were amplified or captured by multiplex PCR. Sequencer: Illumina HiSeq 4000. iRepertoire HTBI primers and Arm-PCR amplification of CDR3 regions were used to construct TCR beta libraries. Gel purification was performed on PCR products prior to sequencing. Per the authors' processing: Across samples, around 58 TRBV and 15 or so TRBJ segments were identified and used for gene usage analysis of CDR3 amino acid clonotypes. Filtered high-quality paired reads were merged into contigs using COPE and FqMerger. BLAST was used to align contigs to IMGT TRBV, TRBD and TRBJ reference genes, with CDR3 defined following IMGT. Clonotypes above 0.1% frequency were classified as highly expanded clones. Shannon entropy was used to measure repertoire diversity, and the Gini coefficient was used to measure V-J evenness. A clonotype found in more than one individual was treated as public. The raw public reads went through TCRdb reprocessing: fastp at Q25, MiXCR clone calling, in-frame beta chains kept. Here each entry gathers all rows of one CDR3 protein and keeps the most common genes and DNA. What appears here as the V and J calls and clone size reflects TCRdb's work, not the paper's. The sample has 420,000 or so distinct CDR3 sequences on record, around 20% of them singletons. Roughly 30% of the sample goes to the ten largest clones.

The sequenced sample was peripheral blood mononuclear cells (PBMCs), obtained when the disease was refractory, from a patient treated with antithyroid drugs. The clonotype originates from a female donor with Graves disease. The chain was built from TRBV6-2 or TRBV6-3 and TRBJ2-2; the D gene is perhaps TRBD1 or TRBD2, each of them matching over 7 bases. The CDR3 sequence is CASTRGGTGELFF. The nucleotide sequence is given as TGTGCCAGCACCAGGGGGGGGACCGGGGAGCTGTTTTTT.